Detailed here is one TCR beta chain. The data are from a study of blood T cell repertoires in COVID-19. As for the study in general: There were acute and convalescent COVID-19 samples, and they came from the United States, Italy and Spain.

V shed 4 bases, J shed 2 bases, and the junction held 8 bases outside the gene matches. Germline CDR1 GTSNPN, CDR2 SVGIG (reference sequence). The CDR3 has 14 residues. As originally analysed: Quantification of nucleated cells was approximated via reference gene primer amplification. Profiled with immunoSEQ multiplex PCR; TCRdb holds only in-frame clones, not every one. The DNA gave D and trimming, while V, J and clone size come from that table. The top ten clones hold 3% to 4.5% of a sample with 95,000 to 150,000 clones, around three quarters of them seen once. The material sequenced was peripheral blood. This sequence was found in a woman over 75 with acute or convalescent COVID-19. The V and J genes are TRBV30 and TRBJ2-7; 7 nucleotides agree with TRBD1. CDR3 protein: CAWNRDRAAYEQYF. For the CDR3, the DNA is TGTGCCTGGAACAGAGACAGGGCGGCCTACGAGCAGTACTTC.